The next 11 T cell receptor beta chains were all read from a single sample in a study of T cells in localized non-small cell lung cancer. Profiling relied on immunoSEQ multiplex PCR, and the TCRdb table lists in-frame clones only, not all of them. The sample includes tens of thousands of clones, under 95% of them seen just once. The sequencing here drew on peripheral blood, taken before any cancer treatment. The receptors were gathered from a female donor aged 60 or older with stage II squamous cell lung carcinoma.

The chain couples TRBV6-5 to TRBJ2-7; 7 bases map to TRBD1. Germline lookup yields CDR1 MNHEY and CDR2 SVGAGI. With 5 bases clipped from V and 0 bases from J, the junction kept 7 bases outside the gene matches. The CDR3 runs to 15 residues. In DNA, the CDR3 is TGTGCCAGCAGTCGCCCCGGGACAGACTCCTACGAGCAGTACTTC. Protein sequence: CASSRPGTDSYEQYF.

The chain has TRBV7-8 and TRBJ1-1; the D is unclear. V lost 2 bases and J lost 10, with 14 bases in between. The CDR3 consists of 13 residues. Germline loops: CDR1 SGHVS, CDR2 FQNEAQ. Here the CDR3 reads CASSLSTESVAFF. In DNA form, the CDR3 reads TGTGCCAGCAGCTTATCGACCGAGTCCGTAGCTTTCTTT.

This chain uses TRBV30 with TRBJ1-1; 7 bases map to TRBD1. CDR3 length: 14 amino acids. Germline V gene data show CDR1 as GTSNPN and CDR2 as SVGIG (reference sequence). Trimming cost V 2 bases and J 5 bases; bases outside gene matches: 8. In DNA, the CDR3 is TGTGCCTGGAGTACCGGGACAGATGGAACTGAAGCTTTCTTT. Amino acids: CAWSTGTDGTEAFF.

This chain uses TRBV5-5 with TRBJ2-7, with TRBD1 matching over 9 bases. With 4 bases clipped from V and 9 bases from J, the junction kept 14 bases outside the gene matches. This CDR3 contains 15 residues. Germline CDR1 and CDR2: SGHKS and YYEKEE (reference sequence). The CDR3 sequence: CASSLAGQGLLGQYF. The CDR3, as DNA: TGTGCCAGCAGCCTGGCCGGACAGGGGCTACTCGGGCAGTACTTC.

The V and J genes are TRBV10-3 and TRBJ2-5; TRBD2 agrees at 9 bases. The CDR3 covers 13 residues. V gave up 5 bases and J gave up 2 bases; unmatched junction bases: 0. The germline V gene has CDR1 ENHRY and CDR2 SYGVKD. CDR3 nucleotides: TGTGCCATCAGTACTAGCGGGCAAGAGACCCAGTACTTC. Its translation is CAISTSGQETQYF.

The V and J genes are TRBV9 and TRBJ1-5; possibly TRBD1 for D (5 bases). The CDR3 contains 15 residues. Germline lookup yields CDR1 SGDLS and CDR2 YYNGEE. Trimming pared 0 bases from V and 5 bases from J, leaving 12 bases between. The CDR3 spells CASSVEASGDQPQHF. CDR3 in DNA: TGTGCCAGCAGCGTAGAGGCCTCGGGGGATCAGCCCCAGCATTTT. The entire variable domain, with the rest obtained from reference TRBV9 and TRBJ1-5, is as follows: DSGVTQTPKHLITATGQRVTLRCSPRSGDLSVYWYQQSLDQGLQFLIQYYNGEERAKGNILERFSAQQFPDLHSELNLSSLELGDSALYFCASSVEASGDQPQHFGDGTRLSIL.

V usage is TRBV7-9 and J usage is TRBJ1-4; no definite D call. Germline CDR1 SEHNR, CDR2 FQNEAQ (reference sequence). The CDR3 has 16 residues. V gave up 4 bases and J gave up 4 bases, with 16 bases separating them. DNA of the CDR3: TGTGCCAGCAGCTCGGTCGGGATTAGCTTTAATGAAAAACTGTTTTTT. It encodes CASSSVGISFNEKLFF.

The chain combines TRBV5-5 with TRBJ2-3; 7 bases align to TRBD1. J gave up 0 bases and V 4 bases, and 8 bases lay outside the gene matches. This CDR3 region has 16 residues. The germline V gene encodes CDR1 SGHKS and CDR2 YYEKEE (reference sequence). CDR3 amino acids: CASSRRQGLSTDTQYF. The CDR3 DNA reads as TGTGCCAGCAGCCGAAGACAGGGCCTTAGCACAGATACGCAGTATTTT.

The V gene is TRBV21-1, the J gene TRBJ2-5; no check of the table's D call, TRBD1, against the DNA was made. TRBV21-1 is marked as a pseudogene. CDR3 size: 18 residues. The CDR3 reads CASSKDRGPFSYQETQYF. In DNA form, the CDR3 reads TGTGCCAGCAGCAAAGACAGGGGGCCCTTTTCGTACCAAGAGACCCAGTACTTC.

This clone appeared a few times. The rearrangement joins TRBV4-1 to TRBJ2-5, with 14 positions matching TRBD2. V trimming: 4 bases; J trimming: 2 bases; junction bases outside the gene matches: 18. The V gene's germline CDR1 is MGHRA and CDR2 YSYEKL. This CDR3 contains 21 residues. The chain's CDR3 is CASSPKPGTSGSGGIQETQYF. Written as DNA, the CDR3 is TGCGCCAGCAGCCCCAAACCCGGGACTAGCGGGAGTGGGGGGATACAAGAGACCCAGTACTTC.

V and J are TRBV11-2 and TRBJ2-1, with TRBD2 matching over 8 bases. V dropped 7 bases and J dropped 5; count of bases not matched to a gene: 13. Germline CDR1 is SGHAT and CDR2 is FQNNGV. CDR3 length: 16 residues. The chain's CDR3 is CASTIRGGRRNNEQFF. The DNA for the CDR3 is TGTGCCAGCACCATCCGGGGGGGCCGAAGAAACAATGAGCAGTTCTTC.